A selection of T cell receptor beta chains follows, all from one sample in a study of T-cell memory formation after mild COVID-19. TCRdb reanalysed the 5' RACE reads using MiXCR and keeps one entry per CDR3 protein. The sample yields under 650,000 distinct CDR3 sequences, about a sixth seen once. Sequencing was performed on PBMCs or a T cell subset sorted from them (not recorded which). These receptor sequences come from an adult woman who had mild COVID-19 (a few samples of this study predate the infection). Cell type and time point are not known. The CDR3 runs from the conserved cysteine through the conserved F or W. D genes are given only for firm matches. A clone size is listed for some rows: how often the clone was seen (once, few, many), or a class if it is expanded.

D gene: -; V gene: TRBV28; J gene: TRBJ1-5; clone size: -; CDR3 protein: CASSSGVWNQPQHF; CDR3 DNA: TGTGCCAGCAGTTCCGGGGTCTGGAATCAGCCCCAGCATTTT
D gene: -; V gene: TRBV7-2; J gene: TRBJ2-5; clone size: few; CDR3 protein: CASRNSGTSQETQYF; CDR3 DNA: TGTGCCAGCAGAAACTCCGGGACTTCACAAGAGACCCAGTACTTC
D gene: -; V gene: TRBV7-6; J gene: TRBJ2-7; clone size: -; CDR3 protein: CASSRTGGEQYF; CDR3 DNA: TGTGCCAGCAGCCGTACCGGGGGCGAGCAGTACTTC
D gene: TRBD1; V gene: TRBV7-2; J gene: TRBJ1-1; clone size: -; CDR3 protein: CASTPGQSFMNTEAFF; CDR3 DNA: TGTGCCAGCACCCCGGGACAGTCATTTATGAACACTGAAGCTTTCTTT
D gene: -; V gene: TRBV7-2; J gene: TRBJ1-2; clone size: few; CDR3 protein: CASSLETRSPRYGYTF; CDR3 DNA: TGTGCCAGCAGCTTAGAGACACGGAGCCCTCGCTATGGCTACACCTTC
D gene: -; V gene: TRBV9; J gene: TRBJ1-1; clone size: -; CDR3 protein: CASSVGNTLNTEAFF; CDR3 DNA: TGTGCCAGCAGCGTAGGAAACACCCTGAACACTGAAGCTTTCTTT
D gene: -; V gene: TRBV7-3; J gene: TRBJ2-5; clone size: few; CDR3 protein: CASSSGLTETQYF; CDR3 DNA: TGTGCCAGCAGCTCAGGACTAACAGAGACCCAGTACTTC
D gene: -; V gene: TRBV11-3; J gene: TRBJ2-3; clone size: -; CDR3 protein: CASSGDPRTDTQYF; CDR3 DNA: TGTGCCAGCAGCGGGGACCCTCGCACAGATACGCAGTATTTT
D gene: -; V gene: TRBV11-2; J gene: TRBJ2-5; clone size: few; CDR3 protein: CASSLDQRLEVLLEETQYF; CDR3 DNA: TGTGCCAGCAGCTTAGATCAACGATTAGAGGTACTCCTTGAAGAGACCCAGTACTTC
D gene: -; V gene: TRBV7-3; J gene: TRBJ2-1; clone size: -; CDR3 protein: CASSLSSSALGNNEQFF; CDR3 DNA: TGTGCCAGCAGCTTATCCTCCTCAGCGCTTGGGAACAATGAGCAGTTCTTC
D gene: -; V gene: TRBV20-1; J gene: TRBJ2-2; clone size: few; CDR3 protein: CSARADGRNTGELFF; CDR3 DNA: TGCAGTGCTAGGGCTGACGGACGGAACACCGGGGAGCTGTTTTTT
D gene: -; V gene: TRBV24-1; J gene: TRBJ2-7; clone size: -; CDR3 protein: CATSDPPADEQYF; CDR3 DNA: TGTGCCACCAGTGATCCGCCGGCAGACGAGCAGTACTTC
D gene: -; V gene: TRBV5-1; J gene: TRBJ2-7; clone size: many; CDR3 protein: CASSADSYEQYF; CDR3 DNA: TGCGCCAGCAGCGCGGACTCCTACGAGCAGTACTTC
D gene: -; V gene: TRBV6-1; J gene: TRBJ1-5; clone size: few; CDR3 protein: CASSDGWQGRQPQHF; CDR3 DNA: TGTGCCAGCAGTGACGGTTGGCAGGGGAGACAGCCCCAGCATTTT
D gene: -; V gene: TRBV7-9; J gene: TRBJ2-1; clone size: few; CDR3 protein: CASSLMGSGDEQFF; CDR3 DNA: TGTGCCAGCAGCTTAATGGGCAGTGGCGACGAGCAGTTCTTC
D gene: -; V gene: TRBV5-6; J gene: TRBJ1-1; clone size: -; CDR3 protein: CASSSPGEVGKDTEAFF; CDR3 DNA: TGTGCCAGCAGCTCCCCAGGGGAGGTGGGCAAGGACACTGAAGCTTTCTTT
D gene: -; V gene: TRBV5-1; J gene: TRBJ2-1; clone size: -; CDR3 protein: CASKYTGHNGNEQFF; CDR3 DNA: TGCGCCAGCAAGTATACCGGCCACAATGGGAATGAGCAGTTCTTC
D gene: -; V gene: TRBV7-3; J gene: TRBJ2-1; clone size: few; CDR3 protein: CASSPAGGNEQFF; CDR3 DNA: TGTGCCAGCAGCCCCGCCGGGGGCAATGAGCAGTTCTTC
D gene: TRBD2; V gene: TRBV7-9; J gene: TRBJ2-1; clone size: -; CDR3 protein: CASSWSGRGSNEQFF; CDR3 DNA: TGTGCCAGCAGCTGGAGCGGGAGGGGGTCGAATGAGCAGTTCTTC
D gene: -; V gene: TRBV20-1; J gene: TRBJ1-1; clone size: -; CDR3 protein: CSAPGPGWAEAFF; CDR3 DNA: TGCAGTGCCCCAGGGCCCGGGTGGGCTGAAGCTTTCTTT
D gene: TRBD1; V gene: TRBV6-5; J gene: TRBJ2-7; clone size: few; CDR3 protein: CASSYSRGGRYEQYF; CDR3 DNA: TGTGCCAGCAGTTACTCGAGAGGGGGCCGATACGAGCAGTACTTC
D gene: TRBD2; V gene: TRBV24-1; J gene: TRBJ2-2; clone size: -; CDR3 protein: CATAATASGGGSMSTGELFF; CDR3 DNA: TGTGCCACCGCCGCGACGGCTAGCGGGGGGGGTAGTATGAGCACCGGGGAGCTGTTTTTT
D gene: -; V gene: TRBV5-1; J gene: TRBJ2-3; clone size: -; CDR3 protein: CASTPVTSSTDTQYF; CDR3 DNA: TGCGCCAGTACGCCCGTTACTTCTAGCACAGATACGCAGTATTTT
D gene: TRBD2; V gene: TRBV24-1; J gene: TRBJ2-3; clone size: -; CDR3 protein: CATRPGLAGAIRRDTQYF; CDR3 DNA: TGTGCCACCAGACCCGGACTAGCGGGAGCCATTCGTCGAGATACGCAGTATTTT
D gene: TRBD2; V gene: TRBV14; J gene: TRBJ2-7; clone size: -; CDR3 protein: CASSQEAGLAGIYEQYF; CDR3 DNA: TGTGCCAGCAGCCAAGAGGCGGGACTAGCGGGGATCTACGAGCAGTACTTC
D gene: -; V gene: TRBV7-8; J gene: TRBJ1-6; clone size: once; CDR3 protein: CASSYPGYNSPLHF; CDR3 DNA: TGTGCCAGCAGCTATCCGGGTTATAATTCACCCCTCCACTTT
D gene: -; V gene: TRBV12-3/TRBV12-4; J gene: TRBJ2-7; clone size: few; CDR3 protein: CASRTGQSLSEQYF; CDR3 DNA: TGTGCCAGCAGAACCGGACAGAGTCTAAGCGAGCAGTACTTC
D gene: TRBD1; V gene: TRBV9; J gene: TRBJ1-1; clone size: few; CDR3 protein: CASSVATGQALNTEAFF; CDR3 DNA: TGTGCCAGCAGCGTAGCAACGGGACAGGCTTTGAACACTGAAGCTTTCTTT
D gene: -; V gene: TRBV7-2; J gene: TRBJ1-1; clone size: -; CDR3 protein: CASSTITTRNTEAFF; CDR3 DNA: TGTGCCAGCAGCACCATTACTACAAGGAACACTGAAGCTTTCTTT
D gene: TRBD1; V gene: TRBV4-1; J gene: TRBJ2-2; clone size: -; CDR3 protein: CASAVGQVTNTGELFF; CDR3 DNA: TGCGCCAGCGCCGTGGGACAGGTCACGAACACCGGGGAGCTGTTTTTT
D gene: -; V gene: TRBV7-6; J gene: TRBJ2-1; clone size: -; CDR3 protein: CASSLTGTEQFF; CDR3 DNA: TGTGCCAGCAGCTTAACGGGTACTGAGCAGTTCTTC
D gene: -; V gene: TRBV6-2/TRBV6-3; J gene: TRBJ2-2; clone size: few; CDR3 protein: CASSKIGTSATGELFF; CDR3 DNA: TGTGCCAGCAGCAAAATAGGGACTTCTGCCACCGGGGAGCTGTTTTTT
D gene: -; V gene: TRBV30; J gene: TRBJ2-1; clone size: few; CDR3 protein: CAWSPRGYNEQFF; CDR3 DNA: TGTGCCTGGAGCCCTCGGGGGTACAATGAGCAGTTCTTC
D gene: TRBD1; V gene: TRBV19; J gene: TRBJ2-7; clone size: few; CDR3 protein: CASSISGQAYEQYF; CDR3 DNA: TGTGCCAGTAGTATCAGCGGACAGGCCTACGAGCAGTACTTC
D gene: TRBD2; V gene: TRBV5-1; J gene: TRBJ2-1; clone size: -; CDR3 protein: CASSLLLAGANEQFF; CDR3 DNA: TGCGCCAGCAGCTTGTTACTAGCGGGAGCCAATGAGCAGTTCTTC
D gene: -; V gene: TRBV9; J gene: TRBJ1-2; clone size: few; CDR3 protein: CASSDTAGTNGYTF; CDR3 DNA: TGTGCCAGCAGCGATACAGCAGGAACTAATGGCTACACCTTC
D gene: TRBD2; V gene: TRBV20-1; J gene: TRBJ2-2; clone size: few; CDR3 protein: CSARMPSGGAGELFF; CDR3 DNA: TGCAGTGCTAGGATGCCTAGCGGGGGGGCCGGGGAGCTGTTTTTT
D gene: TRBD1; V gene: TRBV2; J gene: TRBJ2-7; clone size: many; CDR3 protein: CASSEFSGQGAYEQYF; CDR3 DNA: TGTGCCAGCAGTGAATTTTCGGGACAGGGGGCGTATGAGCAGTACTTC
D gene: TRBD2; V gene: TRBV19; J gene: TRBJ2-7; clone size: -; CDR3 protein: CASSISSGRIYEQYF; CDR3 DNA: TGTGCCAGTAGTATCTCTAGCGGGAGAATCTACGAGCAGTACTTC
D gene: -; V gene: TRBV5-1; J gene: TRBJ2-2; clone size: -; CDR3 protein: CASSLDRVYTGELFF; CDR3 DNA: TGCGCCAGCAGCTTGGACAGGGTTTACACCGGGGAGCTGTTTTTT
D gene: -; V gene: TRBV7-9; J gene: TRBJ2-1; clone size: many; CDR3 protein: CASNSGDDEQFF; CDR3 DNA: TGTGCCAGCAACTCAGGAGACGATGAGCAGTTCTTC
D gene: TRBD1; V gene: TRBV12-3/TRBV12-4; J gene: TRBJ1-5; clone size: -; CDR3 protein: CASTRQGAVGNQPQHF; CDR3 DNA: TGTGCCAGCACCCGACAGGGGGCAGTGGGCAATCAGCCCCAGCATTTT
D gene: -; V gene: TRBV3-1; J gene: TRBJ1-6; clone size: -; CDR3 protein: CASSQGRGVYNSPLHF; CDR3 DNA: TGTGCCAGCAGCCAAGGAAGGGGCGTTTATAATTCACCCCTCCACTTT
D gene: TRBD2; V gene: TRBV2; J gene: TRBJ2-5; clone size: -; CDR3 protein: CASSQRWVLAGGSRQETQYF; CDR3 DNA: TGTGCCAGCAGTCAGCGTTGGGTACTAGCGGGGGGCAGTCGGCAAGAGACCCAGTACTTC
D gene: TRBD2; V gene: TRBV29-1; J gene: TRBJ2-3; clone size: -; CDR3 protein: CSVEEGLADTQYF; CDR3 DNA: TGCAGCGTTGAGGAGGGACTAGCGGATACGCAGTATTTT
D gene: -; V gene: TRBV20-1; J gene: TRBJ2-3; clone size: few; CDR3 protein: CSARDRETGPQYF; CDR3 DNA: TGCAGTGCTAGAGATCGGGAAACAGGGCCGCAGTATTTT
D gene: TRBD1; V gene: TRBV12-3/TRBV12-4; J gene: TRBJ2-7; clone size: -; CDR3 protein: CASSWAGGSYEQYF; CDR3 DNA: TGTGCCAGCAGTTGGGCAGGGGGTTCCTACGAGCAGTACTTC
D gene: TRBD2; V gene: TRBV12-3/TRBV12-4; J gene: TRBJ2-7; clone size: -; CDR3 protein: CASSWTSGGEQYF; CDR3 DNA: TGTGCCAGCAGTTGGACTAGCGGGGGCGAGCAGTACTTC
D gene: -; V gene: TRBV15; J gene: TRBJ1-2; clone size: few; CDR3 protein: CATSSEGLYNYGYTF; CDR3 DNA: TGTGCCACCAGCAGTGAGGGGTTATATAACTATGGCTACACCTTC
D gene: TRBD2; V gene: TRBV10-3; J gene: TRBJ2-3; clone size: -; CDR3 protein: CAISAAGGMDTQYF; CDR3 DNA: TGTGCCATCAGTGCCGCGGGAGGTATGGATACGCAGTATTTT
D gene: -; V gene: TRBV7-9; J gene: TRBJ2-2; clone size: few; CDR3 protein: CASSFVRVSYTGELFF; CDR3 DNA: TGTGCCAGCAGCTTTGTCAGAGTATCGTACACCGGGGAGCTGTTTTTT
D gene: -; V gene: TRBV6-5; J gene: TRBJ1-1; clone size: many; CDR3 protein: CASSPGRWTEAFF; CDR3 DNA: TGTGCCAGCAGTCCGGGACGTTGGACTGAAGCTTTCTTT
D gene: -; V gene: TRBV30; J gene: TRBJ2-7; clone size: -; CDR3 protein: CAATAHGYEQYF; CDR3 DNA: TGTGCCGCAACAGCTCACGGCTACGAGCAGTACTTC
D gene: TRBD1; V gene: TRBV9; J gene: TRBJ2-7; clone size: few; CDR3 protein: CASSQQGTSYEQYF; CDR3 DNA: TGTGCCAGCAGCCAACAGGGGACGTCCTACGAGCAGTACTTC
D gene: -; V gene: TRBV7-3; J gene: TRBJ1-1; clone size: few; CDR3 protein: CASSLTHYGTEAFF; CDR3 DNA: TGTGCCAGCAGCTTAACCCACTACGGCACTGAAGCTTTCTTT